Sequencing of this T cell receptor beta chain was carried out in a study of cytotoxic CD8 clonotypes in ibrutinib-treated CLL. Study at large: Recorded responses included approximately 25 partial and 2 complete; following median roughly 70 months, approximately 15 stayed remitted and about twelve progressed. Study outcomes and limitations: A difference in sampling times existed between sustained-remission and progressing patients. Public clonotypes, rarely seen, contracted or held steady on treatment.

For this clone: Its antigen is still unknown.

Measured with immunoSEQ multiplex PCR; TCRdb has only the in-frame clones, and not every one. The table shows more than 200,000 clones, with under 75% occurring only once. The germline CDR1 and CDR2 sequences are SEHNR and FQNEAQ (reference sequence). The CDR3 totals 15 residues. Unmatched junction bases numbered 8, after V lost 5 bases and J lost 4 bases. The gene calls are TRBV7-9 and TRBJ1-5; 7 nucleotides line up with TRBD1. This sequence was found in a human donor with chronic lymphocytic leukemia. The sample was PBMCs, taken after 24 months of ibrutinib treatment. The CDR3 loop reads CASSPGGQDNQPQHF. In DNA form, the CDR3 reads TGTGCCAGCAGCCCAGGCGGACAGGATAATCAGCCCCAGCATTTT.